The 28 T cell receptor beta chains below all came from one sample that was sequenced in a study of regulatory T cells in long-lasting Graves disease. Assembly of TCR beta libraries relied on iRepertoire HTBI primers together with Arm-PCR of CDR3 regions. TCRdb used MiXCR to reprocess the multiplex PCR reads, holding one entry per CDR3 protein. The table includes some 490,000 distinct CDR3 sequences, 12% detected once. Time point noted: newly diagnosed GD, antithyroid drugs for less than 3 months. PBMC-derived RNA was used for the TCR library. The same sample was also studied in work on T cells in Graves' hyperthyroidism and ophthalmopathy.

Here the sequenced sample was peripheral blood mononuclear cells (PBMCs), taken at new diagnosis, from a patient treated with antithyroid drugs. The receptors derive from a woman in her thirties with Graves disease.

This clonotype was recorded at least ten times. This chain joins TRBV7-8 and TRBJ2-1, with D perhaps being TRBD1 or TRBD2 (6 bases each). Germline assignment: CDR1 SGHVS and CDR2 FQNEAQ. The V and J ends lost 2 bases and 1 base respectively, with 9 bases between them. The CDR3 runs 15 residues. The CDR3 protein is CASSLRGRSYNEQFF. CDR3 sequence (DNA): TGTGCCAGCAGCTTAAGGGGGAGGTCCTACAATGAGCAGTTCTTC.

This clonotype has ten or more counts. The chain recombines TRBV10-2 with TRBJ2-7; D gene ambiguous. CDR1 and CDR2 (germline): WSHSY, SAAADI. The germline V and J ends were trimmed by 7 bases and 3 bases, with 10 bases remaining between them. This CDR3 region has 12 residues. The CDR3 nucleotides read TGCGCCAGCACCGGCGGAAACTACGAGCAGTACTTC. Encoded protein: CASTGGNYEQYF.

This clonotype came up many times. This sequence joins TRBV3-1 and TRBJ1-4; TRBD1 agrees at 10 bases. This CDR3 spans 17 amino acids. From germline, CDR1 is LGHDT and CDR2 YNNKEL (reference sequence). The ends lost 1 base at V and 8 bases at J; junction bases unmatched: 10. In DNA, the CDR3 is TGTGCCAGCAGCCAAGTATCCCGGGGGACAGGGGACGAAAAACTGTTTTTT. It is translated as CASSQVSRGTGDEKLFF. The entire variable domain, with the rest obtained from reference TRBV3-1 and TRBJ1-4, is as follows: DTAVSQTPKYLVTQMGNDKSIKCEQNLGHDTMYWYKQDSKKFLKIMFSYNNKELIINETVPNRFSPKSPDKAHLNLHINSLELGDSAVYFCASSQVSRGTGDEKLFFGSGTQLSVL.

Many counts were recorded for this clonotype. The chain combines TRBV11-2 with TRBJ2-5; D might be TRBD2 (6 bases). The CDR3 is 16 amino acids. V shed 3 bases and J shed 7 bases, with 21 bases lying between them. The germline gives CDR1 SGHAT, CDR2 FQNNGV. This CDR3 is CASSLEGLVDRGTQYF. Here the CDR3 DNA reads TGTGCCAGCAGCTTGGAGGGCCTGGTGGACCGAGGGACCCAGTACTTC.

A remark on this clonotype: A much larger clone lies one base from this, so it may be a read error. The chain combines TRBV2 with TRBJ2-1; TRBD1 agrees at 7 bases. The CDR3 length is 14 residues. The germline V gene has CDR1 SNHLY and CDR2 FYNNEI. The CDR3 bases are TGTGCCAGCAGCCGTTATCGTACAGGGGATGAGCAGTCCTTC. Its translation: CASSRYRTGDEQSF.

This sequence joins TRBV2 and TRBJ2-5, with D hard to call. Looked up from germline, CDR1 is SNHLY and CDR2 is FYNNEI. There are 12 residues in the CDR3. V lost 1 base and J 11 bases, leaving 11 bases between the germline ends. The DNA of the CDR3 is TGTGCCAGCAGTGAAGGGGTTGAGATTCAGTACTTC. Its protein product is CASSEGVEIQYF.

This chain joins TRBV18 and TRBJ1-6; the match to TRBD1 covers 8 bases. The CDR3 is 15 residues long. V was pared by 1 base and J by 10 bases, with 6 bases of the junction left unmatched. Per the germline V gene, CDR1 is KGHSH and CDR2 is LQKENI. The CDR3 loop reads CASSPLDRVRSPLHF. The CDR3 DNA sequence: TGTGCCAGCTCACCACTGGACAGGGTACGCTCACCCCTCCACTTT.

Ten or more counts support this clonotype. This chain connects TRBV12-3 or TRBV12-4 to TRBJ1-1, with 8 nucleotides matching TRBD1. V shed 6 bases, J shed 0 bases, and the junction held 6 bases outside the gene matches. This CDR3 contains 15 residues. CDR3 in DNA: TGTGCCAGCAGACCTCCGACAGGGGTGAACACTGAAGCTTTCTTT. Amino acids: CASRPPTGVNTEAFF.

This clonotype was counted at least ten times. The rearrangement joins TRBV7-9 to TRBJ2-3; 11 positions match TRBD2. Losses at the gene ends were 5 bases for V and 2 bases for J; bases not matched to a gene: 6. Germline V gene lookup returns CDR1 SEHNR and CDR2 FQNEAQ (reference sequence). This CDR3 is 16 amino acids long. CDR3 in amino acids: CASSVRLAGYTDTQYF. CDR3 sequence (DNA): TGTGCCAGCAGCGTACGACTAGCGGGATACACAGATACGCAGTATTTT.

The rearrangement uses TRBV10-1 and TRBJ2-5; perhaps TRBD2 as D (6 bases). Germline CDR1 WNHNN, CDR2 SYGVQD (reference sequence). The V gene lost 6 bases and the J gene lost 1 base, with 9 bases spanning the gap. The CDR3 totals 13 residues. This CDR3 is CASSGTFQETQYF. CDR3 nucleotide sequence: TGCGCCAGCAGCGGGACTTTCCAAGAGACCCAGTACTTC.

This clonotype was counted a few times. The chain recombines TRBV25-1 with TRBJ1-6; 8 nucleotides align to TRBD1. This CDR3 has 15 residues. Per the germline V gene, CDR1 is MGHDK and CDR2 is SYGVNS. V was clipped by 4 bases and J by 8 bases; unmatched bases: 7. The CDR3 nucleotides read TGTGCCAGCAGTGGGTACGGGACAGGCGATTCACCCCTCCACTTT. Protein: CASSGYGTGDSPLHF. Full variable domain (rest looked up from reference TRBV25-1 and TRBJ1-6): EADIYQTPRYLVIGTGKKITLECSQTMGHDKMYWYQQDPGMELHLIHYSYGVNSTEKGDLSSESTVSRIRTEHFPLTLESARPSHTSQYLCASSGYGTGDSPLHFGNGTRLTVT.

At least ten counts were recorded for this clonotype. The CDR3 DNA reads as TGTGCCAGCTCACCGAAGCCCGCTCCCGTTAATGAAAAACTGTTTTTT. It is translated as CASSPKPAPVNEKLFF. The rearrangement links TRBV18 to TRBJ1-4; no clear D. The CDR3 length is 16 residues. The V gene lost 3 bases and the J gene lost 4 bases, with 15 bases spanning the gap. The germline gives CDR1 KGHSH, CDR2 LQKENI.

This chain connects TRBV6-2 or TRBV6-3 to TRBJ2-7; the D call may be TRBD1 or TRBD2 (5 bases each). The CDR3 is 15 amino acids. With 5 bases removed from V and 5 bases from J, the gap between germline ends came to 19 bases. The germline CDR1 and CDR2 sequences are MNHEY and SVGEGT. This chain's CDR3 is CASSAWGFSLDEQYF. The CDR3 nucleotides are TGTGCCAGCAGTGCATGGGGGTTCTCACTCGACGAGCAGTACTTC.

This clonotype was picked up many times. The chain uses TRBV25-1 and TRBJ2-7; TRBD2 matches 11 bases. The CDR3 length is 16 residues. The germline V gene has CDR1 MGHDK and CDR2 SYGVNS. After removal of 6 bases from V and 0 bases from J, the junction contained 7 bases not matched to a gene. The CDR3 DNA follows: TGTGCCAGCAGAGCCACTAGCGGGAGTCCCTCCTACGAGCAGTACTTC. Protein product: CASRATSGSPSYEQYF.

This clonotype was counted at least ten times. This rearrangement joins TRBV11-2 to TRBJ1-5, with a possible D match to TRBD1 (5 bases). Germline CDR1 is SGHAT and CDR2 is FQNNGV. Trimming took off 2 bases at V and 7 bases at J, with 9 bases between the two ends. The CDR3 extends over 13 amino acids. CDR3 sequence reads: CASSLYPGQPQHF. The CDR3 coding sequence is TGTGCCAGCAGCTTATATCCAGGGCAGCCCCAGCATTTT.

This clonotype was seen many times. The V call is TRBV7-9, the J call TRBJ1-1; no firm D call. Germline V CDR1 and CDR2: SEHNR, FQNEAQ (reference sequence). The CDR3 contains 14 residues. Trimming removed 1 base from V and 1 base from J, with 7 bases in between. The CDR3 reads CASSLGGPNTEAFF. DNA of the CDR3: TGTGCCAGCAGCTTAGGAGGGCCGAACACTGAAGCTTTCTTT.

This clonotype was detected once. This may stem from a read error, because a much larger clone lies one nucleotide away. The V and J genes are TRBV18 and TRBJ2-7, with TRBD1 matching over 9 bases. The germline V gene has CDR1 KGHSH and CDR2 LQKENI. The trim removed 8 bases at V and 1 base at J, leaving 6 bases unmatched. This CDR3 spans 14 amino acids. This chain's CDR3 is CASPQGAGSYEQYF. The CDR3 DNA follows: TGTGCCAGCCCACAGGGGGCTGGATCCTACGAGCAGTACTTC.

CDR3 region: CASSERQGIVHEQFF. CDR3 sequence (DNA): TGTGCCAGCAGTGAACGGCAGGGCATAGTCCATGAGCAGTTCTTC. J is TRBJ2-1 and V is TRBV6-1, with D possibly TRBD1 on 5 matching bases. CDR3 length: 15 residues. Trimming cost V 2 bases and J 8 bases, with 16 bases left between them. Germline CDR1 reads MNHNS; CDR2 reads SASEGT.

This clonotype was counted only a few times. This sequence joins TRBV4-1 and TRBJ2-7, with 7 bases fitting TRBD2. CDR1 MGHRA and CDR2 YSYEKL come from the germline V gene. V was clipped by 2 bases and J by 1 base; unmatched bases: 5. The CDR3 is 15 residues long. The CDR3 protein is CASSQLAAISYEQYF. For the CDR3, the DNA is TGCGCCAGCAGCCAACTAGCGGCAATATCCTACGAGCAGTACTTC.

This clonotype was recorded many times. The rearrangement links TRBV28 to TRBJ1-1; TRBD1 might be the D (6 bases). This CDR3 spans 15 amino acids. CDR1 is MDHEN, CDR2 SYDVKM, per germline. Trimming pared 7 bases from V and 1 base from J, leaving 16 bases between. The DNA of the CDR3 is TGTGCCAGCAACCTATCTTACAGGGAGAACACTGAAGCTTTCTTT. Protein sequence: CASNLSYRENTEAFF.

This clonotype was detected many times. The CDR3 sequence: CASSFPDRGGNQPQHF. DNA for the CDR3: TGTGCCAGCAGTTTCCCGGACAGGGGCGGCAATCAGCCCCAGCATTTT. The rearrangement joins TRBV28 to TRBJ1-5, with 9 bases identical to TRBD1. The CDR3 is 16 residues long. J lost 2 bases, V lost 3 bases, and 5 bases had no gene match. Per the germline V gene, CDR1 is MDHEN and CDR2 is SYDVKM.

This clonotype was seen a single time. One end of the junction is discordant with germline, which a read error may explain. CDR3 in DNA: TGTGCCGGCTCACTACAAGAAAATCTAGGGCCCCAGCATTTT. This codes for CAGSLQENLGPQHF. This chain joins TRBV18 and TRBJ1-5; D gene unclear. The CDR3 has 14 amino acids. Germline V lookup: CDR1 KGHSH, CDR2 LQKENI.

This clonotype has ten or more counts. The rearrangement joins TRBV28 to TRBJ1-1, with TRBD1 as a possible D gene (6 bases). Trimming cost V 4 bases and J 3 bases, with 21 bases left between them. The CDR3 length is 17 residues. Germline V gene sequence: CDR1 MDHEN, CDR2 SYDVKM. CDR3 bases: TGTGCCAGCAGTTCTATTCACACAGGGATCGGGTACACTGAAGCTTTCTTT. Translating gives CASSSIHTGIGYTEAFF. The variable domain in full, completed from reference TRBV28 and TRBJ1-1, reads DVKVTQSSRYLVKRTGEKVFLECVQDMDHENMFWYRQDPGLGLRLIYFSYDVKMKEKGDIPEGYSVSREKKERFSLILESASTNQTSMYLCASSSIHTGIGYTEAFFGQGTRLTVV.

V usage is TRBV14 and J usage is TRBJ2-7, with D tentatively TRBD1 (5 bases). Trimming stripped 6 bases from V and 1 base from J, with 10 bases between. This CDR3 is 13 amino acids long. Germline V gene sequence: CDR1 SGHDN, CDR2 FVKESK. DNA of the CDR3: TGTGCCAGCAGTTCCAGGGTATCCTACGAGCAGTACTTC. Amino acid sequence: CASSSRVSYEQYF.

Ten or more counts support this clonotype. The gene calls are TRBV12-3 or TRBV12-4 and TRBJ2-7; D is uncertain. Trimming removed 6 bases from V and 0 bases from J, with 12 bases in between. The CDR3 is 14 amino acids. This CDR3 is CASSPTLSSYEQYF. CDR3 sequence (DNA): TGTGCCAGCAGCCCGACGCTGAGCTCCTACGAGCAGTACTTC.

The V call is TRBV7-9, the J call TRBJ1-5; unclear D gene. Trimming left V 5 bases short and J 9 bases short, with 14 bases between. Per germline, CDR1 SEHNR and CDR2 FQNEAQ (reference sequence). CDR3 size: 13 residues. The CDR3 loop reads CASSQKGDGPQHF. CDR3 bases: TGTGCCAGCAGCCAGAAGGGTGACGGGCCCCAGCATTTT.

This clonotype was recorded many times. V is TRBV2 and J is TRBJ2-1, with 8 bases that match TRBD2. Germline loops: CDR1 SNHLY, CDR2 FYNNEI. The CDR3 is 14 amino acids. V was clipped by 3 bases and J by 9 bases; unmatched bases: 7. The CDR3 coding sequence is TGTGCCAGCAGTGATTACGGGAGGGACACTGAGCAGTTCTTC. Protein sequence: CASSDYGRDTEQFF. The full variable domain, its missing parts supplied by reference TRBV2 and TRBJ2-1, is EPEVTQTPSHQVTQMGQEVILRCVPISNHLYFYWYRQILGQKVEFLVSFYNNEISEKSEIFDDQFSVERPDGSNFTLKIRSTKLEDSAMYFCASSDYGRDTEQFFGPGTRLTVL.

This clonotype showed up just once. One end of the junction is discordant with germline, which a read error may explain. The CDR3 DNA reads as TGCGCCAGTAGTACGGGACTGATCCTTGCAACTAATGAAAAACTGTTTTTT. It codes for CASSTGLILATNEKLFF. J is TRBJ1-4 and V is TRBV19, with TRBD1 as a possible D gene (5 bases). This CDR3 spans 17 amino acids. Germline assignment: CDR1 LNHDA and CDR2 SQIVND (reference sequence).